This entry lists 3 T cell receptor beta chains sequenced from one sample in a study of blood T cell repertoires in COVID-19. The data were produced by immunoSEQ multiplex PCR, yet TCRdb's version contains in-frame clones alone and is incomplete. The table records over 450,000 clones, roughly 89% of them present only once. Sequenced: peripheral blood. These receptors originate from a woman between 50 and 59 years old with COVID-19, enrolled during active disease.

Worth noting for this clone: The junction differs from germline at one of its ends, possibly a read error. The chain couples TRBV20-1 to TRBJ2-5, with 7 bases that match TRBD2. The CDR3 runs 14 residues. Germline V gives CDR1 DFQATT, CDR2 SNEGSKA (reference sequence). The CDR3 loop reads CSASDSSGEGRSNF. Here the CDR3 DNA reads TGCAGTGCTAGTGATTCAAGCGGGGAGGGCAGGTCCAACTTC.

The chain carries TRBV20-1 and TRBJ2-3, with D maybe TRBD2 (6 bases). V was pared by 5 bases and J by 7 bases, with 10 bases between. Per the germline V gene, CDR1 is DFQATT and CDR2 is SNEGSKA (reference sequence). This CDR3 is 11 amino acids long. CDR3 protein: CSAALAHTQYF. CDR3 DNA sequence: TGCAGTGCTGCTCTAGCGCATACGCAGTATTTT.

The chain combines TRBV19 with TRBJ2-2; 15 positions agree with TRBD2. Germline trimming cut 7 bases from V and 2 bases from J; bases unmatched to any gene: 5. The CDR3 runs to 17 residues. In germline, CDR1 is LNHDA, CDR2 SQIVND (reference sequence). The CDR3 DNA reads TGTGCCAGTAATTCGGGACTAGCGGGGGGTAACACCGGGGAGCTGTTTTTT. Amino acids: CASNSGLAGGNTGELFF. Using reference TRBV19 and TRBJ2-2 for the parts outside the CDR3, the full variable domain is DGGITQSPKYLFRKEGQNVTLSCEQNLNHDAMYWYRQDPGQGLRLIYYSQIVNDFQKGDIAEGYSVSREKKESFPLTVTSAQKNPTAFYLCASNSGLAGGNTGELFFGEGSRLTVL.